The 24 T cell receptor beta chains given below trace back to one sample, sequenced in a study of cytomegalovirus exposure and HLA in healthy donors. 60 Vbeta and 13 Jbeta primers were used in PCR. Only in-frame clones appear in the TCRdb table, and some are missing; sequencing was by immunoSEQ multiplex PCR. This sample has about 110,000 clones, with around 64% found just once. The source material was PBMCs. These TCRs come from a man aged 30 to 39 in good health and CMV-seropositive.

The V and J genes are TRBV11-2 and TRBJ2-3, with a possible D match to TRBD1 (7 bases). Trimming left V 5 bases short and J 3 bases short, with 18 bases between. This CDR3 has 16 residues. Germline V gene lookup returns CDR1 SGHAT and CDR2 FQNNGV. As DNA, the CDR3 is TGTGCCAGCAGCCGACAACAGGGGAGGCGGACAGATACGCAGTATTTT. Encoded protein: CASSRQQGRRTDTQYF.

This clone was counted a few times. The J gene is TRBJ2-3, the V gene TRBV18, with 10 bases fitting TRBD2. Losses at the gene ends were 3 bases for V and 4 bases for J; bases not matched to a gene: 7. The CDR3 sequence is 16 residues long. Per germline, CDR1 KGHSH and CDR2 LQKENI. In nucleotides, the CDR3 is TGTGCCAGCTCACCTCGGGCTAGCGGGAGTTCAGATACGCAGTATTTT. Translation: CASSPRASGSSDTQYF.

The rearrangement links TRBV29-1 to TRBJ1-1; D uncertain. V dropped 2 bases and J dropped 0 bases, with 4 bases sitting between them. Germline loops: CDR1 SQVTM, CDR2 ANQGSEA. This CDR3 spans 12 amino acids. The CDR3 DNA sequence: TGCAGCGTTGAACTTTTGAACACTGAAGCTTTCTTT. Translated, it gives CSVELLNTEAFF. Combining the CDR3 with reference TRBV29-1 and TRBJ1-1 gives the whole variable domain SAVISQKPSRDICQRGTSLTIQCQVDSQVTMMFWYRQQPGQSLTLIATANQGSEATYESGFVIDKFPISRPNLTFSTLTVSNMSPEDSSIYLCSVELLNTEAFFGQGTRLTVV.

This clone has only one observation. The V and J genes are TRBV4-3 and TRBJ2-1; 8 bases map to TRBD2. Germline trimming cut 4 bases from V and 7 bases from J; bases unmatched to any gene: 12. The length of the CDR3 is 16 residues. Germline loops: CDR1 LGHNA, CDR2 YSLEER. CDR3 bases: TGCGCCAGCAGCCCCAGGACTAGCTTGACCGTAAATGAGCAGTTCTTC. Its translation: CASSPRTSLTVNEQFF.

The chain joins TRBV30 to TRBJ2-7; the match to TRBD1 covers 8 bases. The CDR3 runs to 14 residues. J gave up 4 bases and V 2 bases, and 7 bases lay outside the gene matches. Germline CDR1 is GTSNPN and CDR2 is SVGIG (reference sequence). The CDR3 loop is CAWSFGTGAYEQYF. CDR3 sequence (DNA): TGTGCCTGGAGTTTCGGGACAGGAGCATACGAGCAGTACTTC.

This chain joins TRBV5-6 and TRBJ2-2, with D unresolved. V lost 3 bases and J lost 8, with 8 bases in between. The CDR3 runs to 12 residues. The germline V gene encodes CDR1 SGHDT and CDR2 YYEEEE. This CDR3 is CASSSLQGELFF. CDR3 bases: TGTGCCAGCAGCTCGTTACAGGGGGAGCTGTTTTTT.

The gene calls are TRBV19 and TRBJ2-5; 9 nucleotides match TRBD1. The J call may be faulty, since TRBJ2-7 better matches the DNA end. Germline CDR1 and CDR2: LNHDA and SQIVND (reference sequence). CDR3 length: 13 amino acids. The CDR3 sequence: CASSITTGGEQYF. The DNA for the CDR3 is TGTGCCAGTAGTATAACGACAGGGGGCGAGCAGTACTTC.

The CDR3: CAWSGGDTQYF. CDR3 nucleotide sequence: TGTGCCTGGAGTGGCGGTGATACGCAGTATTTT. This chain links TRBV30 with TRBJ2-3; the D is unclear. With 1 base removed from V and 6 bases from J, the gap between germline ends came to 5 bases. Germline assignment: CDR1 GTSNPN and CDR2 SVGIG (reference sequence). The length of the CDR3 is 11 residues.

The chain joins TRBV9 to TRBJ1-1, with 8 bases lining up with TRBD1. The germline CDR1 and CDR2 sequences are SGDLS and YYNGEE. J lost 0 bases, V lost 6 bases, and 4 bases had no gene match. CDR3 length: 14 amino acids. CDR3: CASNPQGVNTEAFF. CDR3 coding DNA: TGTGCCAGCAACCCACAGGGGGTGAACACTGAAGCTTTCTTT.

V and J are TRBV30 and TRBJ2-1; 10 bases align to TRBD2. The ends lost 0 bases at V and 6 bases at J; junction bases unmatched: 2. The length of the CDR3 is 14 residues. Germline assignment: CDR1 GTSNPN and CDR2 SVGIG (reference sequence). CDR3 nucleotide sequence: TGTGCCTGGAGTGTGGGACTAGCGACCAATGAGCAGTTCTTC. It specifies CAWSVGLATNEQFF. Using reference TRBV30 and TRBJ2-1 for the parts outside the CDR3, the full variable domain is SQTIHQWPATLVQPVGSPLSLECTVEGTSNPNLYWYRQAAGRGLQLLFYSVGIGQISSEVPQNLSASRPQDRQFILSSKKLLLSDSGFYLCAWSVGLATNEQFFGPGTRLTVL.

J is TRBJ2-7 and V is TRBV2; 10 bases map to TRBD1. The germline V gene encodes CDR1 SNHLY and CDR2 FYNNEI. The junction had 10 bases not matched to a gene; V was cut back by 8 bases and J by 6 bases. The length of the CDR3 is 14 residues. Here the CDR3 DNA reads TGTGCCAGCCATTCGGGACAGGGGTTCGGCGAGCAGTACTTC. This translates into CASHSGQGFGEQYF.

V is TRBV11-3 and J is TRBJ1-2; D call uncertain. Germline V gives CDR1 SGHNT, CDR2 YENEEA. This CDR3 is built from 14 residues. Trimming removed 0 bases from V and 8 bases from J, with 13 bases in between. The CDR3 spells CASSLDPRGGGYTF. The CDR3 DNA reads TGTGCCAGCAGCTTAGACCCCCGGGGTGGAGGCTACACCTTC. The complete variable domain, with remaining parts taken from reference TRBV11-3 and TRBJ1-2, reads EAGVVQSPRYKIIEKKQPVAFWCNPISGHNTLYWYLQNLGQGPELLIRYENEEAVDDSQLPKDRFSAERLKGVDSTLKIQPAELGDSAVYLCASSLDPRGGGYTFGSGTRLTVV.

The chain carries TRBV5-4 and TRBJ2-1; TRBD2 matches at 7 bases. The junction had 9 bases not matched to a gene; V was cut back by 0 bases and J by 0 bases. The CDR3 consists of 18 residues. The V gene's germline CDR1 is SGHNT and CDR2 YYREEE (reference sequence). CDR3 in DNA: TGTGCCAGCAGCTTGGCACTGGGCGCGGGGGACTCCTACAATGAGCAGTTCTTC. It specifies CASSLALGAGDSYNEQFF.

V gene TRBV6-5 combines with J gene TRBJ2-3; D not certain. Germline lookup yields CDR1 MNHEY and CDR2 SVGAGI. Trimming left V 6 bases short and J 1 base short, with 11 bases between. CDR3 length equals 14 residues. CDR3 sequence reads: CASRSLTGTDTQYF. The CDR3 nucleotides are TGTGCCAGCAGGAGCTTAACAGGCACAGATACGCAGTATTTT.

The genes are TRBV30 and TRBJ2-5; 9 bases are a match to TRBD2. V lost 3 bases to trimming and J lost 3 bases; unmatched junction nucleotides: 17. CDR3 length equals 18 residues. CDR1 and CDR2 from the germline V gene are GTSNPN and SVGIG (reference sequence). The CDR3 region is CAWSRRTVLTSGKETQYF. The DNA of the CDR3 is TGTGCCTGGAGCCGGCGAACCGTACTGACTAGCGGAAAAGAGACCCAGTACTTC.

The chain is built from TRBV5-1 and TRBJ2-2, with D perhaps TRBD2 (7 bases). Germline CDR1 is SGHRS and CDR2 is YFSETQ. There are 18 residues in the CDR3. Trimming took off 3 bases at V and 4 bases at J, with 22 bases between the two ends. The CDR3 sequence is CASSWTGTPRGGTGELFF. CDR3 coding DNA: TGCGCCAGCAGCTGGACCGGGACGCCAAGGGGGGGCACCGGGGAGCTGTTTTTT.

This rearrangement joins TRBV29-1 to TRBJ2-1, with D maybe TRBD2 (6 bases). V was clipped by 1 base and J by 8 bases, with 9 bases between them. Germline V gene data show CDR1 as SQVTM and CDR2 as ANQGSEA. This CDR3 is 12 amino acids long. The CDR3 loop is CSVEAGGHEQFF. CDR3 in DNA: TGCAGCGTTGAAGCAGGAGGGCATGAGCAGTTCTTC.

The chain is built from TRBV6-1 and TRBJ2-7; 10 bases align to TRBD1. The V gene's germline CDR1 is MNHNS and CDR2 SASEGT. Trimming at V came to 6 bases and at J to 4 bases, leaving 3 bases not matched to a gene. This CDR3 has 13 amino acids. The DNA of the CDR3 is TGTGCCAGCAGGCCGGGACAGGGGTACGAGCAGTACTTC. As protein: CASRPGQGYEQYF.

The J gene is TRBJ1-5, the V gene TRBV27; 9 nucleotides match TRBD1. The CDR3 is 20 residues long. Trimming took 4 bases from V and 1 from J; bases not matched to a gene: 17. CDR1 MNHEY and CDR2 SMNVEV come from the germline V gene (reference sequence). The CDR3 region has the DNA TGTGCCAGCAGTTCCCGGGACAGGGATCCGGGCCCTTCCAGCAATCAGCCCCAGCATTTT. This gives the protein CASSSRDRDPGPSSNQPQHF.

This chain connects TRBV6-1 to TRBJ1-5; 8 bases are shared with TRBD1. Germline V lookup: CDR1 MNHNS, CDR2 SASEGT. The V segment lost 1 base and the J segment 5 bases; nucleotides outside the gene matches: 4. This CDR3 has 15 amino acids. CDR3 residues: CASSEEQGAHQPQHF. CDR3 DNA: TGTGCCAGCAGTGAAGAGCAGGGGGCGCATCAGCCCCAGCATTTT.

The J gene is TRBJ2-3, the V gene TRBV5-6, with D perhaps matching TRBD1 (5 bases). V was trimmed by 5 bases and J by 0 bases, leaving 16 bases between them. Germline CDR1 SGHDT, CDR2 YYEEEE. The CDR3 covers 16 residues. The CDR3 here is CASRYLYQGSTDTQYF. The DNA for the CDR3 is TGTGCCAGCAGGTATCTGTATCAGGGAAGCACAGATACGCAGTATTTT.

The chain links TRBV11-2 to TRBJ2-7; 7 nucleotides line up with TRBD2. Germline V gene data show CDR1 as SGHAT and CDR2 as FQNNGV. V shed 0 bases, J shed 3 bases, and the junction held 11 bases outside the gene matches. The CDR3 sequence is 17 residues long. The CDR3 DNA reads TGTGCCAGCAGCTTAGATGGCGGCCGGGGGGTGGTCTACGAGCAGTACTTC. This codes for CASSLDGGRGVVYEQYF.

The chain has TRBV25-1 and TRBJ2-5, with 13 bases that match TRBD2. After removal of 3 bases from V and 11 bases from J, the junction contained 6 bases not matched to a gene. The CDR3 runs to 14 residues. Per the germline V gene, CDR1 is MGHDK and CDR2 is SYGVNS. The CDR3 DNA is TGTGCCAGCAGTGAGCCCGGGACTAGCGGGAAGCAGTACTTC. This gives the protein CASSEPGTSGKQYF. Variable domain in full (rest from reference TRBV25-1 and TRBJ2-5): EADIYQTPRYLVIGTGKKITLECSQTMGHDKMYWYQQDPGMELHLIHYSYGVNSTEKGDLSSESTVSRIRTEHFPLTLESARPSHTSQYLCASSEPGTSGKQYFGPGTRLLVL.

This sequence joins TRBV6-5 and TRBJ2-3; D is ambiguous. V lost 0 bases and J 2 bases, leaving 9 bases between the germline ends. Germline values: CDR1 MNHEY, CDR2 SVGAGI. The CDR3 length is 15 residues. CDR3 nucleotides: TGTGCCAGCAGTTACTCCGTGCAGATCACAGATACGCAGTATTTT. It is translated as CASSYSVQITDTQYF.